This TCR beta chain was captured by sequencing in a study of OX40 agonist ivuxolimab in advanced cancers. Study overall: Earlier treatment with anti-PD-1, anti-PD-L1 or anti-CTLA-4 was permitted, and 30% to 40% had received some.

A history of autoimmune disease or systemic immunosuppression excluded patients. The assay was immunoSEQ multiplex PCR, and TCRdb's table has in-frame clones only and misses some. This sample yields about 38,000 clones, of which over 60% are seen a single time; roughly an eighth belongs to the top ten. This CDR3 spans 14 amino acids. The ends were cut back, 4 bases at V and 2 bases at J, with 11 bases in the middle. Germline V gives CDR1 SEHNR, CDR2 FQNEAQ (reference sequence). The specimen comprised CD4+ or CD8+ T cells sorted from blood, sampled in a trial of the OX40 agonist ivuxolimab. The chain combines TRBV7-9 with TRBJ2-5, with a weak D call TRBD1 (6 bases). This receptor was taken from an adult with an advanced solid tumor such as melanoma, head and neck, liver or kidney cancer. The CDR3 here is CASSSTGQQETQYF. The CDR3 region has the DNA TGTGCCAGCAGCTCGACCGGACAGCAAGAGACCCAGTACTTC.